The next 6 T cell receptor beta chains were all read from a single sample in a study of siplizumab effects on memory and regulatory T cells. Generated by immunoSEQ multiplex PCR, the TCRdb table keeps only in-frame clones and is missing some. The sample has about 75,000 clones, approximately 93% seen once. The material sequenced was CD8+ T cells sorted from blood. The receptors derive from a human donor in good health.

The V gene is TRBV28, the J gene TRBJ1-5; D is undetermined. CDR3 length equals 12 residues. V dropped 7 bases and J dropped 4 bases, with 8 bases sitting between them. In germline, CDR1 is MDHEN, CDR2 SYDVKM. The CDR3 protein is CASKGLNQPQHF. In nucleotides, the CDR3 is TGTGCCAGCAAAGGACTTAATCAGCCCCAGCATTTT.

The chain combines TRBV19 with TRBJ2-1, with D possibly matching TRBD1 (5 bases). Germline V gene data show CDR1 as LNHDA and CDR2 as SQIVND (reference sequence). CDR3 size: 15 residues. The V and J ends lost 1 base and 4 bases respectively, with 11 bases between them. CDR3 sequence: CASSIGQGVYNEQFF. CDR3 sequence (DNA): TGTGCCAGTAGTATAGGGCAGGGTGTATACAATGAGCAGTTCTTC. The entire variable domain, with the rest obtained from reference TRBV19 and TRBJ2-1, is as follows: DGGITQSPKYLFRKEGQNVTLSCEQNLNHDAMYWYRQDPGQGLRLIYYSQIVNDFQKGDIAEGYSVSREKKESFPLTVTSAQKNPTAFYLCASSIGQGVYNEQFFGPGTRLTVL.

The DNA of the CDR3 is TGTGCCAGCAGCCAGCTGGCAGGCGAGCAGTACTTC. Translation: CASSQLAGEQYF. This sequence joins TRBV5-6 and TRBJ2-7; no clear D. The CDR3 extends over 12 amino acids. CDR1 is SGHDT, CDR2 YYEEEE, per germline. Trimming took 4 bases from V and 6 from J, leaving 11 bases between them.

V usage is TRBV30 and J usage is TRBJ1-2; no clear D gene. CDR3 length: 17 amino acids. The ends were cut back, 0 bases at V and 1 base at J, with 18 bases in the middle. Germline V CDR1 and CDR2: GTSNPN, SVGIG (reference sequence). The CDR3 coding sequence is TGTGCCTGGAGTGTCGAGACCCCCTTACAGCTTAACTATGGCTACACCTTC. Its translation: CAWSVETPLQLNYGYTF.

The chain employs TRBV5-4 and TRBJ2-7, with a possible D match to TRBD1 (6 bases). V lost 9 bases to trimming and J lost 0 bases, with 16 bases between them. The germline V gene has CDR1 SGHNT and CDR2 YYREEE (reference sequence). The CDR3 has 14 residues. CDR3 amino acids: CAIGWGHSSYEQYF. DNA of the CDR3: TGTGCCATCGGCTGGGGACACAGCTCCTACGAGCAGTACTTC. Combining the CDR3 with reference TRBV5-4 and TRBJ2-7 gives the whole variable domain ETGVTQSPTHLIKTRGQQVTLRCSSQSGHNTVSWYQQALGQGPQFIFQYYREEENGRGNFPPRFSGLQFPNYSSELNVNALELDDSALYLCAIGWGHSSYEQYFGPGTRLTVT.

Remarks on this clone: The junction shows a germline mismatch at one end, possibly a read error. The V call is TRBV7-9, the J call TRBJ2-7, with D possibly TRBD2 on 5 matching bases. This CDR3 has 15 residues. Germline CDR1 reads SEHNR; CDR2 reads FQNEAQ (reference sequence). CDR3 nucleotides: TGCGCCAGCAGCCAAGCCCATTCGGGAACCTACGAGCAGTACTTC. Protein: CASSQAHSGTYEQYF.